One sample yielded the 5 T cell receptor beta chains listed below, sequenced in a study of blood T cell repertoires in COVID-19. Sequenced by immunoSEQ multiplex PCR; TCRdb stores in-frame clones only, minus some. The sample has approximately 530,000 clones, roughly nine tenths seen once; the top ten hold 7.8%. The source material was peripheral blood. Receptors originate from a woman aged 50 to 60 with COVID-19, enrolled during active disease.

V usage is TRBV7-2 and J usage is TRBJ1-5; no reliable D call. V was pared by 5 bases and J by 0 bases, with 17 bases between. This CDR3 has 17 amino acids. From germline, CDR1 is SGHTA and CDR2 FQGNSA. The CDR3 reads CASSPLGRTYSNQPQHF. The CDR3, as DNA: TGTGCCAGCAGCCCCCTCGGCAGGACTTATAGCAATCAGCCCCAGCATTTT. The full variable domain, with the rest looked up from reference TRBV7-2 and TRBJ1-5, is GAGVSQSPSNKVTEKGKDVELRCDPISGHTALYWYRQSLGQGLEFLIYFQGNSAPDKSGLPSDRFSAERTGGSVSTLTIQRTQQEDSAVYLCASSPLGRTYSNQPQHFGDGTRLSIL.

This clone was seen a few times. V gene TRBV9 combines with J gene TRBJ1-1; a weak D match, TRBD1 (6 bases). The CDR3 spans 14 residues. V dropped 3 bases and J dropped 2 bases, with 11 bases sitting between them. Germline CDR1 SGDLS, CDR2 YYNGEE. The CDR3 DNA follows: TGTGCCAGCAGCGAGGGGACATACAACACTGAAGCTTTCTTT. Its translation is CASSEGTYNTEAFF.

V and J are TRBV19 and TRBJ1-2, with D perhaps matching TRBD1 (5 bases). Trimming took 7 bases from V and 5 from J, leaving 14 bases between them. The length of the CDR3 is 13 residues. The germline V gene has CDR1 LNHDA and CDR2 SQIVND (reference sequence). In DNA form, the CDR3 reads TGTGCCAGTAATCAGGGACGGGGGTATGGCTACACCTTC. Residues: CASNQGRGYGYTF.

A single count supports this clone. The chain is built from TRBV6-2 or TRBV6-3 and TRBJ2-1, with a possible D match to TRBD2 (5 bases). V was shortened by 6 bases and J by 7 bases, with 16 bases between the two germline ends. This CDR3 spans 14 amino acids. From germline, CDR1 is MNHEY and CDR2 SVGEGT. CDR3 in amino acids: CASSSVFAGNEQFF. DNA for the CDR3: TGTGCCAGCAGCTCCGTGTTTGCGGGTAATGAGCAGTTCTTC.

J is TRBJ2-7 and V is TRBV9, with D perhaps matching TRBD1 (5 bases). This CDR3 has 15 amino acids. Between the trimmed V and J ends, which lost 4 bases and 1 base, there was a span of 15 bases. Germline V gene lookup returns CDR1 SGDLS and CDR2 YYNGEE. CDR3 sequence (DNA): TGTGCCAGCAGCCCTTCCAGGGCCTCTTCCTACGAGCAGTACTTC. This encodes CASSPSRASSYEQYF.